A selection of T cell receptor beta chains follows, all from one sample in a study of OX40 agonist ivuxolimab in advanced cancers. Sequenced by immunoSEQ multiplex PCR; TCRdb stores in-frame clones only, minus some. The sample holds some 50,000 clones; about 89% are singletons and the top ten take 31%. Specimen: CD4+ or CD8+ T cells sorted from blood, collected in a trial of the OX40 agonist ivuxolimab. The receptors here all came from an adult with an advanced solid tumor such as melanoma, head and neck, liver or kidney cancer. CDR3s include the opening cysteine and the closing phenylalanine or tryptophan. D genes are given only for firm matches. Clone size is stated in some rows and not others, as once, few, many or a class when expanded.

d_gene	v_gene	j_gene	abundance	CDR3aa	CDR3nt
TRBD1	TRBV7-9	TRBJ2-1	NA	CASSPPGQGGGEQFF	TGTGCCAGCAGCCCCCCGGGACAGGGGGGCGGTGAGCAGTTCTTC
NA	TRBV21-1	TRBJ2-5	NA	CASQLVPEGWYF	TGTGCCAGCCAACTTGTACCCGAAGGTTGGTACTTC
NA	TRBV5-4	TRBJ2-5	NA	CASSLPGQNQETQYF	TGTGCCAGCAGCTTACCGGGACAAAACCAAGAGACCCAGTACTTC
NA	TRBV5-1	TRBJ2-7	NA	CASRSGGEQYF	TGCGCCAGCAGGTCCGGGGGCGAGCAGTACTTC
NA	TRBV11-2	TRBJ1-2	NA	CASSFQARANYGYTF	TGTGCCAGCAGCTTCCAGGCAAGGGCTAACTATGGCTACACCTTC
NA	TRBV5-5	TRBJ1-2	NA	CASSLGAGVDGYTF	TGTGCCAGCAGCTTGGGCGCAGGGGTAGATGGCTACACCTTC
TRBD2	TRBV28	TRBJ2-1	NA	CASTLGLADYNEQFF	TGTGCCAGCACCCTAGGACTAGCGGACTACAATGAGCAGTTCTTC
NA	TRBV13	TRBJ2-5	NA	CASSSDIQETQYF	TGTGCCAGCAGCTCGGACATTCAAGAGACCCAGTACTTC
NA	TRBV5-1	TRBJ2-7	NA	CASSLGVEYEQYF	TGCGCCAGCAGCTTGGGTGTCGAGTACGAGCAGTACTTC
NA	TRBV5-6	TRBJ2-7	NA	CASSFSLSVDRTYEQYF	TGTGCCAGCAGCTTCTCCTTGTCCGTAGACAGGACCTACGAGCAGTACTTC
TRBD2	TRBV29-1	TRBJ2-7	NA	CSVELGGLAGATYEQYF	TGCAGCGTTGAGTTGGGGGGACTAGCGGGAGCAACCTACGAGCAGTACTTC
TRBD2	TRBV11-1	TRBJ2-7	NA	CASSSRLAGHEQYF	TGTGCCAGCAGCTCTCGACTAGCGGGGCACGAGCAGTACTTC
NA	TRBV19	TRBJ1-3	NA	CASSTRVSGNTIYF	TGTGCCAGTAGTACACGGGTTTCTGGAAACACCATATATTTT
NA	TRBV27	TRBJ1-5	NA	CASSLAGPHQPQHF	TGTGCCAGCAGTTTAGCAGGGCCGCATCAGCCCCAGCATTTT
TRBD1	TRBV4-2	TRBJ1-1	NA	CASSPAGDSTEAFF	TGTGCCAGCAGCCCCGCGGGGGACAGCACTGAAGCTTTCTTT
NA	TRBV27	TRBJ2-7	NA	CASSLMGTGYEQYF	TGTGCCAGCAGTTTGATGGGTACGGGCTACGAGCAGTACTTC
NA	TRBV9	TRBJ2-3	NA	CASSVGDRHGTDTQYF	TGTGCCAGCAGCGTAGGGGATAGACACGGGACAGATACGCAGTATTTT
TRBD2	TRBV4-1	TRBJ2-3	NA	CASSQVGTTAGSQYF	TGCGCCAGCAGCCAAGTTGGGACTACCGCAGGGTCGCAGTATTTT
NA	TRBV21-1	TRBJ2-3	NA	CASSKREGATDTQYF	TGTGCCAGCAGCAAAAGAGAGGGGGCCACAGATACGCAGTATTTT
NA	TRBV27	TRBJ2-2	NA	CASSLSGPGELFF	TGTGCCAGCAGTTTATCGGGGCCCGGGGAGCTGTTTTTT
NA	TRBV9	TRBJ1-1	NA	CASSPAGENEAFF	TGTGCCAGCAGCCCCGCGGGGGAGAATGAAGCTTTCTTT
NA	TRBV19	TRBJ2-1	NA	CASSWGSGSYNEQFF	TGTGCCAGTAGTTGGGGGAGTGGGTCATACAATGAGCAGTTCTTC
NA	TRBV19	TRBJ2-1	NA	CASSDRSSYNEQFF	TGTGCCAGCTCTGACAGGAGCTCCTACAATGAGCAGTTCTTC
TRBD2	TRBV9	TRBJ2-5	NA	CASSAGLAGIQETQYF	TGTGCCAGCAGCGCGGGACTAGCGGGTATACAAGAGACCCAGTACTTC
NA	TRBV7-6	TRBJ2-5	NA	CASSLSREEETQYF	TGTGCCAGCAGCTTAAGTAGGGAAGAAGAGACCCAGTACTTC
NA	TRBV7-9	TRBJ1-4	once	CASSSDPGPKGEKLFF	TGTGCCAGCAGCTCCGATCCCGGACCTAAGGGAGAAAAACTGTTTTTT
NA	TRBV5-6	TRBJ2-3	NA	CASSLRARTDTQYF	TGTGCCAGCAGCTTGAGGGCTCGTACAGATACGCAGTATTTT
TRBD1	TRBV6-6	TRBJ1-2	NA	CASSLTGGGYGYTF	TGTGCCAGCAGTCTGACAGGGGGGGGCTATGGCTACACCTTC
TRBD1	TRBV25-1	TRBJ1-5	NA	CASRGTGGGQPQHF	TGTGCCAGCAGGGGAACAGGGGGCGGTCAGCCCCAGCATTTT
NA	TRBV30	TRBJ2-2	NA	CALSGSSTGELFF	TGTGCCCTTTCCGGATCCTCGACCGGGGAGCTGTTTTTT
NA	TRBV19	TRBJ2-7	NA	CASSMYGGAYEQYF	TGTGCCAGTAGTATGTATGGGGGAGCCTACGAGCAGTACTTC
NA	TRBV20-1	TRBJ2-5	NA	CSARDTAPQYF	TGCAGTGCTAGAGATACGGCGCCCCAGTACTTC
NA	TRBV7-9	TRBJ1-2	NA	CASSTGTDYGYTF	TGTGCCAGCAGCACCGGGACGGACTATGGCTACACCTTC